The clone carrying this T cell receptor beta chain was seen ten or more times. Its antigen is not identified. CDR1 MNHNS and CDR2 SASEGT come from the germline V gene. Trimming took 6 bases from V and 6 from J, leaving 14 bases between them. The CDR3 loop spans 14 amino acids. The data derive from a study of response to subunit inactivated influenza vaccine. Whole-study findings and limits: The authors suggested that every seasonal influenza vaccination recruits few new T cells.

Using its own MiXCR run on the RT-PCR reads, TCRdb lists one record per CDR3 protein. In the table there are 650,000 to 850,000 distinct CDR3 sequences, around 14% of which are singletons. The genes are TRBV6-1 and TRBJ2-2; D perhaps matches TRBD2 (5 bases). Source: PBMCs from blood, taken around two weeks before vaccination. The sequence was obtained from a man aged 45-65 years who received an inactivated influenza vaccine. The CDR3 loop reads CASRRESFAGELFF. The CDR3 bases are TGTGCCAGCAGGAGGGAGAGTTTCGCCGGGGAGCTGTTTTTT.